These 2 T cell receptor beta chains were all obtained from the same sample, sequenced in a study of T cell responses to AZD1222 COVID-19 vaccine. TCRdb keeps only in-frame clones here, not all; method: immunoSEQ multiplex PCR. In the table there are roughly 40,000 clones, 88% of which are singletons. Specimen: peripheral blood, collected 28 days after the second dose of the MenACWY control vaccine. These receptors were taken from an adult who received the MenACWY meningococcal vaccine as a control.

This clone appeared once. The chain is built from TRBV27 and TRBJ2-5; D is ambiguous. Germline V gene lookup returns CDR1 MNHEY and CDR2 SMNVEV (reference sequence). V lost 5 bases and J lost 0, with 4 bases in between. The CDR3 contains 12 residues. The CDR3 loop reads CASSLYQETQYF. As DNA, the CDR3 is TGTGCCAGCAGTCTCTACCAAGAGACCCAGTACTTC.

V gene TRBV5-1 combines with J gene TRBJ1-5; D possibly corresponds to TRBD1 (6 bases). The V end was cut by 2 bases, the J end by 3 bases, with 12 bases between. The CDR3 consists of 15 residues. From germline, CDR1 is SGHRS and CDR2 YFSETQ. In DNA form, the CDR3 reads TGCGCCAGCAGCTTCTTGGGGGGGGCCAATCAGCCCCAGCATTTT. It encodes CASSFLGGANQPQHF.